This T cell receptor (beta chain) was sequenced during a study of OX40 agonist ivuxolimab in advanced cancers. General study results and limits: The average count of expanded clones was higher among CD8+ T cells than among CD4+.

Profiled with immunoSEQ multiplex PCR; TCRdb holds only in-frame clones, not every one. Found here are under 30,000 clones, about 90% of them singletons; the top ten hold 9.4%. Worth noting for this clone: Its antigen is not known.

The sample here was CD4+ or CD8+ T cells sorted from blood, taken in a trial of the OX40 agonist ivuxolimab. The TCR comes from an adult with an advanced solid tumor such as melanoma, head and neck, liver or kidney cancer.

The CDR3 region is CASSNLPGGPYGYTF. The CDR3 region has the DNA TGTGCCAGCAGTAACCTTCCTGGCGGCCCGTATGGCTACACCTTC. The rearrangement joins TRBV27 to TRBJ1-2; no reliable D call. The CDR3 totals 15 residues. CDR1 and CDR2 (germline): MNHEY, SMNVEV (reference sequence). The V and J ends lost 5 bases and 5 bases respectively, with 18 bases between them.